The source of this T cell receptor beta chain is a study of blood T cell repertoires in COVID-19. The overall study: From T cells, B-cell-depleted T cells, or PBMCs came the material, which was cDNA or gDNA.

From germline, CDR1 is LNHDA and CDR2 SQIVND (reference sequence). The CDR3 length is 15 residues. J was trimmed by 5 bases and V by 4 bases; bases with no gene match: 5. Sequenced by immunoSEQ multiplex PCR; TCRdb stores in-frame clones only, minus some. Counted here are 30,000 to 40,000 clones, roughly 73% occurring once; the ten biggest clones make up 14% to 15%. This TCR was recovered from a man older than 75 with active or convalescent COVID-19. Specimen: peripheral blood. The V call is TRBV19, the J call TRBJ1-6; TRBD1 matches 7 bases. The CDR3 bases are TGTGCCAGTAGTACCATTGACAGGGATAATTCACCCCTCCACTTT. This codes for CASSTIDRDNSPLHF.